These 30 T cell receptor beta chains were sequenced from one sample in a study of HIV-infected patients and healthy controls. TCRdb re-derived calls from the 5' RACE reads in MiXCR, one entry per CDR3 protein. The profile covers tens of thousands of distinct CDR3 sequences, with roughly 21% appearing a single time and over 1.1% taken by the ten largest. The specimen was CD4+ T cells from blood. The receptor set was obtained from a human donor in good health.

Ten or more counts support this clonotype. The chain combines TRBV5-6 with TRBJ2-5; the D is unclear. Trimming removed 2 bases from V and 3 bases from J, with 14 bases in between. Germline V CDR1 and CDR2: SGHDT, YYEEEE. The CDR3 is 15 amino acids. This CDR3 is CASSFVSTLEETQYF. The DNA of the CDR3 is TGTGCCAGCAGCTTTGTGAGTACGTTGGAAGAGACCCAGTACTTC.

The chain employs TRBV7-8 and TRBJ2-7; possible D gene TRBD1, 6 bases. Germline CDR1 reads SGHVS; CDR2 reads FQNEAQ. The V gene lost 5 bases and the J gene lost 4 bases, with 12 bases spanning the gap. The CDR3 loop spans 13 amino acids. The CDR3 reads CASSPLGAYEQYF. In DNA, the CDR3 is TGTGCCAGCAGCCCCCTGGGGGCGTACGAGCAGTACTTC.

There are a few counts of this clonotype. This chain links TRBV6-5 with TRBJ1-4, with D possibly being TRBD1 (5 bases). Trimming removed 6 bases at V and 4 bases at J, with 18 bases between. The CDR3 consists of 16 residues. Germline CDR1 reads MNHEY; CDR2 reads SVGAGI. The DNA for the CDR3 is TGTGCCAGCAGCCCTTACGACAGCCACATTAATGAAAAACTGTTTTTT. Translated: CASSPYDSHINEKLFF.

The chain is built from TRBV5-1 and TRBJ2-5; possibly TRBD1 for D (6 bases). Germline-derived CDR1 and CDR2 are SGHRS and YFSETQ. V was pared by 4 bases and J by 1 base, with 11 bases between. The CDR3 runs to 14 residues. This chain's CDR3 is CASSHGQPQETQYF. The CDR3 DNA reads TGCGCCAGCAGCCATGGACAGCCCCAAGAGACCCAGTACTTC.

J is TRBJ2-3 and V is TRBV5-5, with 9 bases identical to TRBD2. CDR1 is SGHKS, CDR2 YYEKEE, per germline (reference sequence). CDR3 length: 17 amino acids. After removal of 0 bases from V and 2 bases from J, the junction contained 7 bases not matched to a gene. CDR3 residues: CASSLVASGETTDTQYF. The CDR3, as DNA: TGTGCCAGCAGCTTGGTGGCTAGCGGGGAAACCACAGATACGCAGTATTTT.

This clonotype was recorded a few times. This chain joins TRBV12-3 or TRBV12-4 and TRBJ2-1; TRBD2 agrees at 7 bases. This CDR3 is built from 13 residues. The V and J ends lost 7 bases and 6 bases, in that order; junction bases with no gene match: 6. Written as DNA, the CDR3 is TGTGCCAGCACCCCCAGCGGGGCCAATGAGCAGTTCTTC. Translation: CASTPSGANEQFF.

This clonotype appeared once. A read error is possible here, since a much larger clone lies one base away. This CDR3 is CASSIVGRTLHF. The CDR3 bases are TGTGCCAGCAGCATAGTCGGGCGAACCCTCCACTTT. The chain uses TRBV7-2 and TRBJ1-6; no clear D gene. Trimming took 5 bases from V and 14 from J, leaving 13 bases between them. CDR1 SGHTA and CDR2 FQGNSA come from the germline V gene. This CDR3 contains 12 residues.

V usage is TRBV6-6 and J usage is TRBJ1-5, with TRBD1 matching 12 bases. The length of the CDR3 is 14 residues. CDR1 and CDR2 from the germline V gene are MNHNY and SVGAGI (reference sequence). Trimming removed 7 bases from V and 5 bases from J; junction bases left unmatched: 3. CDR3 nucleotide sequence: TGTGCCAGCAAGGGGACAGGGGGCGATCAGCCCCAGCATTTT. Residues: CASKGTGGDQPQHF.

The table lists this clonotype with many counts. V is TRBV18 and J is TRBJ1-2, with D possibly matching TRBD1 (6 bases). Trimming stripped 3 bases from V and 5 bases from J, with 19 bases between. The CDR3 contains 16 residues. Per the germline V gene, CDR1 is KGHSH and CDR2 is LQKENI. The CDR3 here is CASSPPPGRGRYGYTF. Here the CDR3 DNA reads TGTGCCAGCTCACCTCCCCCTGGCAGGGGCCGGTATGGCTACACCTTC.

The table lists this clonotype with a few counts. The rearrangement links TRBV7-8 to TRBJ2-7, with 10 bases fitting TRBD2. Germline V gene data show CDR1 as SGHVS and CDR2 as FQNEAQ. This CDR3 spans 14 amino acids. Germline trimming cut 4 bases from V and 4 bases from J; bases unmatched to any gene: 4. CDR3 in DNA: TGTGCCAGCAGCTGGACTAGCGGAATTTACGAGCAGTACTTC. It encodes CASSWTSGIYEQYF.

V usage is TRBV24-1 and J usage is TRBJ2-3; D possibly corresponds to TRBD1 (6 bases). V was pared by 4 bases and J by 8 bases, with 15 bases between. The CDR3 is 14 residues long. In germline, CDR1 is KGHDR, CDR2 SFDVKD. CDR3 nucleotides: TGTGCCACCAGTGAATCTGTGGTACAGGGTACGCAGTATTTT. Protein sequence: CATSESVVQGTQYF.

In DNA form, the CDR3 reads TGCAGCGTCACGGACAGTAGCAATCAGCCCCAGCATTTT. Protein product: CSVTDSSNQPQHF. The rearrangement joins TRBV29-1 to TRBJ1-5, with D maybe TRBD1 (6 bases). The CDR3 contains 13 residues. Germline V gene sequence: CDR1 SQVTM, CDR2 ANQGSEA. V lost 6 bases and J lost 0, with 9 bases in between.

V gene TRBV4-1 combines with J gene TRBJ2-7; D may be TRBD1 or TRBD2 (6 bases each). The CDR3 is 14 amino acids. V lost 1 base and J 4 bases, leaving 11 bases between the germline ends. In germline, CDR1 is MGHRA, CDR2 YSYEKL. In DNA, the CDR3 is TGCGCCAGCAGCCAAGGTCGGGGGCGATACGAGCAGTACTTC. This encodes CASSQGRGRYEQYF.

This clonotype was counted between two and nine times. The chain combines TRBV29-1 with TRBJ2-3, with D perhaps TRBD2 (6 bases). From germline, CDR1 is SQVTM and CDR2 ANQGSEA. This CDR3 has 14 residues. The V end was cut by 8 bases, the J end by 0 bases, with 15 bases between. CDR3 residues: CSISRDWSTDTQYF. In nucleotides, the CDR3 is TGCAGCATCTCGAGGGACTGGAGCACAGATACGCAGTATTTT.

V usage is TRBV28 and J usage is TRBJ2-4; TRBD2 agrees at 9 bases. V trimming: 4 bases; J trimming: 13 bases; junction bases outside the gene matches: 11. CDR3 size: 14 residues. Germline V lookup: CDR1 MDHEN, CDR2 SYDVKM. Here the CDR3 reads CASSSLDIAGVQYF. CDR3 DNA sequence: TGTGCCAGCAGTTCGCTCGATATAGCGGGAGTACAGTACTTC.

Worth noting for this clonotype: This may be a read error: a much more frequent sequence differs by one nucleotide. The rearrangement uses TRBV6-1 and TRBJ1-5; D gene ambiguous. Germline assignment: CDR1 MNHNS and CDR2 SASEGT. V was shortened by 6 bases and J by 10 bases, with 13 bases between the two germline ends. CDR3 length: 12 residues. The CDR3 region has the DNA TGTGCCAGCAGCGTACCTGGTCATCCCCAGCATTTT. Protein product: CASSVPGHPQHF.

The sample holds many counts of this clonotype. This chain uses TRBV5-5 with TRBJ2-7; TRBD1 aligns across 8 bases. V lost 0 bases, J lost 2 bases, and 4 bases stayed unmatched. CDR1 and CDR2 (germline): SGHKS, YYEKEE (reference sequence). The CDR3 length is 15 residues. The CDR3 region has the DNA TGTGCCAGCAGCTTGGGACAGGGGTGGACCTACGAGCAGTACTTC. Residues: CASSLGQGWTYEQYF. Drawing the rest from reference TRBV5-5 and TRBJ2-7, the complete variable domain is DAGVTQSPTHLIKTRGQQVTLRCSPISGHKSVSWYQQVLGQGPQFIFQYYEKEERGRGNFPDRFSARQFPNYSSELNVNALLLGDSALYLCASSLGQGWTYEQYFGPGTRLTVT.

The chain has TRBV5-5 and TRBJ2-3; D unresolved. The CDR3 sequence is 15 residues long. Germline V CDR1 and CDR2: SGHKS, YYEKEE (reference sequence). V lost 4 bases and J 2 bases, leaving 14 bases between the germline ends. The CDR3 sequence: CASSQKAKYTDTQYF. The CDR3 coding sequence is TGTGCCAGCAGCCAAAAAGCCAAGTACACAGATACGCAGTATTTT.

CDR3 DNA sequence: TGTGCCAGCAGTTTGGAGGGGCGGGTCACTGAAGCTTTCTTT. Translated: CASSLEGRVTEAFF. V and J are TRBV28 and TRBJ1-1; weak D call: TRBD1 (5 bases). CDR1 and CDR2 from the germline V gene are MDHEN and SYDVKM. This CDR3 spans 14 amino acids. Trimming took off 3 bases at V and 4 bases at J, with 12 bases between the two ends.

The sample holds many counts of this clonotype. The chain couples TRBV7-2 to TRBJ2-5; D remains unclear. Germline CDR1 reads SGHTA; CDR2 reads FQGNSA. Trimming removed 3 bases at V and 5 bases at J, with 10 bases between. The CDR3 sequence is 13 residues long. CDR3 region: CASSLNLMETQYF. The CDR3 bases are TGTGCCAGCAGCTTGAACCTCATGGAGACCCAGTACTTC. Full variable domain (rest looked up from reference TRBV7-2 and TRBJ2-5): GAGVSQSPSNKVTEKGKDVELRCDPISGHTALYWYRQSLGQGLEFLIYFQGNSAPDKSGLPSDRFSAERTGGSVSTLTIQRTQQEDSAVYLCASSLNLMETQYFGPGTRLLVL.

The chain joins TRBV6-1 to TRBJ1-5, with TRBD1 matching 10 bases. The V gene end was trimmed by 4 bases and the J gene end by 3 bases; junction bases not matched to a gene: 6. CDR3 length: 16 residues. Germline lookup yields CDR1 MNHNS and CDR2 SASEGT. CDR3 region: CASSARDRGPNQPQHF. CDR3 coding DNA: TGTGCCAGCAGTGCAAGGGACAGGGGTCCCAATCAGCCCCAGCATTTT.

J is TRBJ1-1 and V is TRBV5-4; D is unresolved. The CDR3 runs 14 residues. Germline V CDR1 and CDR2: SGHNT, YYREEE (reference sequence). V was clipped by 1 base and J by 5 bases, with 12 bases between them. The CDR3 is CASSLWAGSTEAFF. In DNA, the CDR3 is TGTGCCAGCAGCTTGTGGGCGGGATCGACTGAAGCTTTCTTT.

The V call is TRBV15, the J call TRBJ2-5; 10 positions agree with TRBD1. This CDR3 is 16 amino acids long. Trimming cost V 1 base and J 5 bases; bases outside gene matches: 7. Looked up from germline, CDR1 is LNHNV and CDR2 is YYDKDF (reference sequence). The CDR3 DNA is TGTGCCACCAGCAGAGCAGACAGGGGGCGCCGTGAGACCCAGTACTTC. Amino acid sequence: CATSRADRGRRETQYF.

This clonotype was recorded at least ten times. The chain combines TRBV19 with TRBJ2-1, with a weak D call TRBD1 (5 bases). The CDR3 extends over 11 amino acids. Deletions cut 7 bases from V and 13 bases from J, with 14 bases between. Germline loops: CDR1 LNHDA, CDR2 SQIVND (reference sequence). CDR3 sequence: CASTQQGYQFF. CDR3 coding DNA: TGTGCCAGTACCCAGCAGGGCTATCAGTTCTTC.

This clonotype was seen ten or more times. This rearrangement joins TRBV24-1 to TRBJ2-3; D call uncertain. Germline assignment: CDR1 KGHDR and CDR2 SFDVKD. The CDR3 loop spans 14 amino acids. V was clipped by 2 bases and J by 4 bases, with 9 bases between them. CDR3 bases: TGTGCCACCAGTGATTCCGACGGGCCAGATACGCAGTATTTT. As protein: CATSDSDGPDTQYF.

This chain connects TRBV12-3 or TRBV12-4 to TRBJ2-2, with TRBD2 as a possible D gene (5 bases). This CDR3 has 14 amino acids. Trimming took off 8 bases at V and 8 bases at J, with 18 bases between the two ends. The CDR3 sequence: CASQPGSWAGELFF. The CDR3 DNA reads as TGTGCCAGCCAACCGGGATCCTGGGCGGGGGAGCTGTTTTTT.

This clonotype was observed many times. CDR3 amino acids: CAGLHMDGSLTKGVDYTF. CDR3 DNA sequence: TGTGCCGGGTTACATATGGACGGCTCACTGACGAAGGGGGTAGACTACACCTTC. The gene calls are TRBV7-9 and TRBJ1-2; TRBD1 is a possible D gene (6 bases). The ends were cut back, 11 bases at V and 10 bases at J, with 38 bases in the middle. The CDR3 runs to 18 residues. Germline values: CDR1 SEHNR, CDR2 FQNEAQ (reference sequence).

In its sample, this clonotype was seen a few times. CDR3 region: CASSLRGIDSPLHF. CDR3 coding DNA: TGTGCCAGCAGCTTGAGAGGCATAGACTCACCCCTCCACTTT. This chain uses TRBV5-5 with TRBJ1-6; D not resolved. The V and J ends lost 1 base and 10 bases respectively, with 12 bases between them. Germline V gene lookup returns CDR1 SGHKS and CDR2 YYEKEE (reference sequence). This CDR3 has 14 residues.

The rearrangement joins TRBV20-1 to TRBJ2-7; D unclear. With 0 bases removed from V and 0 bases from J, the gap between germline ends came to 9 bases. The CDR3 has 14 amino acids. Germline loops: CDR1 DFQATT, CDR2 SNEGSKA (reference sequence). CDR3 sequence reads: CSARDRPSSYEQYF. The CDR3 bases are TGCAGTGCTAGAGATCGCCCCAGCTCCTACGAGCAGTACTTC.

The table lists this clonotype with many counts. The CDR3: CASSLGGRGGGEQFF. The DNA of the CDR3 is TGTGCCAGCAGCTTAGGTGGTAGGGGAGGGGGTGAGCAGTTCTTC. The J gene is TRBJ2-1, the V gene TRBV7-3, with D possibly matching TRBD2 (7 bases). Trimming cost V 2 bases and J 9 bases, with 17 bases left between them. This CDR3 is built from 15 residues. Germline V CDR1 and CDR2: SGHTA, FQGTGA.